Presented here are 8 T cell receptor beta chains from one specimen sequenced in a study of shared clonotypes between healthy human individuals (TCRdb year 2020). The method was the immunoSEQ multiplex PCR assay. Here the immuneACCESS table is served through TCRdb, limited to in-frame sequences with V and J called. Missing clones are a known gap in these copies; in checked studies unresolved V genes cover under half, and the rest lacks a known reason. The sample profile shows roughly 2 million clones; approximately 94% of them were found once. Of the sample, less than 0.15% is held by the ten largest clones. Sequenced sample: naive CD4+ T cells sorted from blood. The cell subset or site label for this specimen denotes: CD45RA+ positively selected. The receptors come from a man between 18 and 35 years old in good health.

This clone was observed a single time. V gene TRBV4-1 combines with J gene TRBJ2-2, with 7 bases aligning to TRBD2. The V gene's germline CDR1 is MGHRA and CDR2 YSYEKL. V lost 2 bases and J lost 3; bases outside the gene matches: 9. The CDR3 runs 17 residues. CDR3 protein: CASSQRGSGWDTGELFF. For the CDR3, the DNA is TGCGCCAGCAGCCAAAGGGGTAGCGGGTGGGACACCGGGGAGCTGTTTTTT.

On this clone itself: Other nucleotide sequences in the sample specify the same CDR3. This chain joins TRBV15 and TRBJ2-7; TRBD1 matches at 9 bases. Germline lookup yields CDR1 LNHNV and CDR2 YYDKDF (reference sequence). This CDR3 has 14 residues. With 3 bases clipped from V and 2 bases from J, the junction kept 2 bases outside the gene matches. The CDR3 DNA reads TGTGCCACCAGCAGTAACAGGGGGCCCTACGAGCAGTACTTC. This gives the protein CATSSNRGPYEQYF.

The genes are TRBV4-2 and TRBJ2-3, with a possible D match to TRBD2 (6 bases). The V and J ends lost 4 bases and 2 bases respectively, with 16 bases between them. Germline assignment: CDR1 LGHNA and CDR2 YNFKEQ. The CDR3 is 16 amino acids. The CDR3 region is CASSRGDGDLTDTQYF. The CDR3 DNA reads TGTGCCAGCAGCCGCGGGGACGGTGATCTCACAGATACGCAGTATTTT.

This rearrangement joins TRBV4-1 to TRBJ2-5; D not certain. CDR3 length: 13 amino acids. Germline V CDR1 and CDR2: MGHRA, YSYEKL. V was pared by 1 base and J by 5 bases, with 8 bases between. The CDR3 DNA reads TGCGCCAGCAGCCAAGTCAACATGGAGACCCAGTACTTC. Translation gives CASSQVNMETQYF.

The rearrangement joins TRBV10-3 to TRBJ1-4; D remains unclear. V lost 3 bases and J lost 0, with 8 bases in between. CDR1 is ENHRY, CDR2 SYGVKD, per germline. CDR3 length: 15 residues. This CDR3 is CAISDYSATNEKLFF. In DNA form, the CDR3 reads TGTGCCATCAGTGACTACAGTGCAACTAATGAAAAACTGTTTTTT.

This chain links TRBV7-9 with TRBJ1-2, with 8 bases matching TRBD1. This CDR3 has 15 residues. Trimming cost V 2 bases and J 4 bases; bases outside gene matches: 6. The germline V gene has CDR1 SEHNR and CDR2 FQNEAQ (reference sequence). CDR3 DNA: TGTGCCAGCAGCTTAACGGCAGGGGGCGTCTATGGCTACACCTTC. Protein product: CASSLTAGGVYGYTF.

The chain links TRBV28 to TRBJ2-4, with D unclear. V lost 3 bases to trimming and J lost 11 bases, with 5 bases between them. CDR1 and CDR2 from the germline V gene are MDHEN and SYDVKM. This CDR3 contains 10 residues. Here the CDR3 reads CASSLELQYF. The CDR3 DNA reads TGTGCCAGCAGTTTGGAACTTCAGTACTTC.

V is TRBV18 and J is TRBJ2-7; D may match TRBD1 or TRBD2 (6 bases each). Germline assignment: CDR1 KGHSH and CDR2 LQKENI. This CDR3 region has 15 residues. Trimming cost V 3 bases and J 0 bases, with 12 bases left between them. This CDR3 is CASSPGGQSSYEQYF. The CDR3 region has the DNA TGTGCCAGCTCACCTGGGGGGCAGAGCTCCTACGAGCAGTACTTC. Full variable domain (outside the CDR3, taken from reference TRBV18 and TRBJ2-7): NAGVMQNPRHLVRRRGQEARLRCSPMKGHSHVYWYRQLPEEGLKFMVYLQKENIIDESGMPKERFSAEFPKEGPSILRIQQVVRGDSAAYFCASSPGGQSSYEQYFGPGTRLTVT.